The present T cell receptor beta chain was sequenced within a study of regulatory T cells in long-lasting Graves disease. Germline CDR1 and CDR2: MNHEY and SVGEGT. This CDR3 spans 16 amino acids. The V segment lost 5 bases and the J segment 3 bases; nucleotides outside the gene matches: 6. Library construction for TCR beta used iRepertoire HTBI primers and Arm-PCR of CDR3 regions. From the multiplex PCR reads, TCRdb called clonotypes with MiXCR, one entry per CDR3 protein. The sample records some 460,000 distinct CDR3 sequences, about 16% being singletons. The sample's time point: newly diagnosed GD, antithyroid drugs for less than 3 months. From RNA extracted from PBMCs, the TCR library was made. The data also belong to a second study, concerning T cells in Graves' hyperthyroidism and ophthalmopathy. According to that study: Also found in blood were most expanded thyroid clonotypes above 0.001.

The V and J genes are TRBV6-2 or TRBV6-3 and TRBJ2-1; 11 positions match TRBD2. This TCR came from a man between 40 and 49 years old with Graves disease. The sample consisted of peripheral blood mononuclear cells (PBMCs), taken at new diagnosis, from a patient treated with antithyroid drugs. This CDR3 reads CASSPQTSGDYNEQFF. As DNA, the CDR3 is TGTGCCAGCAGTCCGCAGACTAGCGGGGACTACAATGAGCAGTTCTTC.